This TCR beta chain originates from a study of response to subunit inactivated influenza vaccine. Germline CDR1 MNHEY, CDR2 SVGAGI. With V trimmed by 4 bases and J by 1 base, 3 bases remained unmatched. The CDR3 length is 16 residues. TCRdb used MiXCR to reprocess the RT-PCR reads, holding one entry per CDR3 protein. The sample holds 500,000 to 550,000 distinct CDR3 sequences, less than 25% seen once. Another study also made use of these data, one on T cells expressing NK-cell markers. That source notes: Making the TCR beta cDNA relied on 5'RACE template switching with UMIs. The TCR beta repertoires originated in sorted CD3+CD56+NKG2C+, CD3+CD56+NKG2C- and CD3+CD56-NKG2C+ T cells.

The V gene is TRBV6-5, the J gene TRBJ2-2; the match to TRBD1 covers 10 bases. The TCR originated in a man over 45 who received an inactivated influenza vaccine. The source material was CD4+ T cells sorted from PBMCs, sampled 11 to 12 days after vaccination. CDR3 sequence reads: CASSFRDRGNTGELFF. The CDR3 coding sequence is TGTGCCAGCAGTTTTCGGGACAGGGGGAACACCGGGGAGCTGTTTTTT.